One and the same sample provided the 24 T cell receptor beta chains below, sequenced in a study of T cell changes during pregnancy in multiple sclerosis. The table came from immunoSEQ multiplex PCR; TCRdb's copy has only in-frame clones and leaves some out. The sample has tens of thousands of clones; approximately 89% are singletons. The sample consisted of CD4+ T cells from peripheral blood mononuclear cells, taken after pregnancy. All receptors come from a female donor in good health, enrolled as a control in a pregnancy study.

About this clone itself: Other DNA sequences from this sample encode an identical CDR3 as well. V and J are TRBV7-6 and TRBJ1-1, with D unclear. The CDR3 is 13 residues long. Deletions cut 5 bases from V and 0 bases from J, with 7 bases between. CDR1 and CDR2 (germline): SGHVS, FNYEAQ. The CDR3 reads CASSPGMNTEAFF. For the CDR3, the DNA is TGTGCCAGCAGCCCGGGGATGAACACTGAAGCTTTCTTT.

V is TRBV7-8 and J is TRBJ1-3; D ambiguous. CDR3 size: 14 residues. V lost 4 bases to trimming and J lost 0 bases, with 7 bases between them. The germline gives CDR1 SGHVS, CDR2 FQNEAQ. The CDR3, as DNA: TGTGCCAGCAGCTCAGATCGCTCTGGAAACACCATATATTTT. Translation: CASSSDRSGNTIYF.

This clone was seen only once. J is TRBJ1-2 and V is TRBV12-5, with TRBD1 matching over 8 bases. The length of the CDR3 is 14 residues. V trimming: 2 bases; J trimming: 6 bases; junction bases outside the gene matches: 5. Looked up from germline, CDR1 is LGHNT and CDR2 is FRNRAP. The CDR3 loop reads CASGLTQGGDGYTF. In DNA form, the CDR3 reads TGTGCTAGTGGTTTGACACAGGGGGGAGATGGCTACACCTTC.

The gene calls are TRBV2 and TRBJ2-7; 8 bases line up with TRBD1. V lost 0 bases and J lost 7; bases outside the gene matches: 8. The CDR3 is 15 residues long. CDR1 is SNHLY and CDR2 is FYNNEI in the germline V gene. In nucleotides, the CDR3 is TGTGCCAGCAGTGAAGCGCAGGGGGCATCTGGGGAGCAGTACTTC. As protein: CASSEAQGASGEQYF.

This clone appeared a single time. The CDR3 region is CASSPQRGPYEQYF. CDR3 DNA: TGTGCCAGCAGTCCCCAGCGGGGACCCTACGAGCAGTACTTC. The chain uses TRBV6-5 and TRBJ2-7; 7 bases agree with TRBD2. There are 14 residues in the CDR3. After removal of 5 bases from V and 2 bases from J, the junction contained 6 bases not matched to a gene. Germline lookup yields CDR1 MNHEY and CDR2 SVGAGI.

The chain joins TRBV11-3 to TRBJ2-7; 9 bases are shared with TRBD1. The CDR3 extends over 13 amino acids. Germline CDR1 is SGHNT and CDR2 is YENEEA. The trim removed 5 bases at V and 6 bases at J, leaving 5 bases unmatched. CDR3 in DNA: TGTGCCAGCAGCACCGGGACAGGGACCGAGCAGTACTTC. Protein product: CASSTGTGTEQYF.

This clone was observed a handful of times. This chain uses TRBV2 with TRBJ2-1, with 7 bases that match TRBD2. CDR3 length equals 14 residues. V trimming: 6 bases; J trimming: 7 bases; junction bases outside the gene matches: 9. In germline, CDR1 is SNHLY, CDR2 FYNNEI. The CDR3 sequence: CASSRLREVNEQFF. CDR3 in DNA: TGTGCCAGCAGCAGATTACGGGAGGTTAATGAGCAGTTCTTC.

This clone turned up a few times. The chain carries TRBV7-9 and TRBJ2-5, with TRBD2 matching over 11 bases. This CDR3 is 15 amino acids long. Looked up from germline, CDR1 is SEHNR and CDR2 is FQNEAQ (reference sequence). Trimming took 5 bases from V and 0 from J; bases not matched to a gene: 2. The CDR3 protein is CASSPGLADQETQYF. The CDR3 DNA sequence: TGTGCCAGCAGCCCGGGACTAGCGGACCAAGAGACCCAGTACTTC.

The CDR3 sequence: CASSLETASGTQYF. The CDR3 DNA follows: TGTGCCAGCAGCTTAGAAACTGCCTCGGGGACCCAGTACTTC. The chain carries TRBV7-2 and TRBJ2-5; D gene unclear. Deletions cut 1 base from V and 7 bases from J, with 13 bases between. CDR1 is SGHTA, CDR2 FQGNSA, per germline. The CDR3 has 14 amino acids.

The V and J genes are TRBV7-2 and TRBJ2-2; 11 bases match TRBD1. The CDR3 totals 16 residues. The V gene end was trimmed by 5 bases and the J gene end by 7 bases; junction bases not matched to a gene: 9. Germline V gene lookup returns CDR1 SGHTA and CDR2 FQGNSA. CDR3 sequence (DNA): TGTGCCAGCAGCCAATCCGGGACAGGGGGAGGCGGGGAGCTGTTTTTT. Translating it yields CASSQSGTGGGGELFF.

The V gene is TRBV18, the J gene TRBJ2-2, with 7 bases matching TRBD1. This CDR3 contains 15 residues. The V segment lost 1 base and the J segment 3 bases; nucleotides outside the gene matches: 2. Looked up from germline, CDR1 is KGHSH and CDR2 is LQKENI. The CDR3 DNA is TGTGCCAGCTCACCACGTCAGGGGGACACCGGGGAGCTGTTTTTT. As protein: CASSPRQGDTGELFF.

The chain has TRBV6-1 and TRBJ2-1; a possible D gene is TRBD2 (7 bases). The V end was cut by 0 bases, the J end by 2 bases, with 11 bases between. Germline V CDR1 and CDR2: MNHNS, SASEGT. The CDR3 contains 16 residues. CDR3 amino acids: CASSEAGRGPYNEQFF. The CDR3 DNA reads TGTGCCAGCAGTGAAGCGGGGCGGGGGCCCTACAATGAGCAGTTCTTC.

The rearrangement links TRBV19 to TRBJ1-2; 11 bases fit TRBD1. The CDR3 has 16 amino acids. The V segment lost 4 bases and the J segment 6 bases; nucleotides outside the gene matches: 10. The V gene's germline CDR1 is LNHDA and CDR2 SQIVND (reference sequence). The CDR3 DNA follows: TGTGCCAGTAGTACGGGGACCGGGACAGGGGGTAATGGCTACACCTTC. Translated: CASSTGTGTGGNGYTF. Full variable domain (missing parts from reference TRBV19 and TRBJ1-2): DGGITQSPKYLFRKEGQNVTLSCEQNLNHDAMYWYRQDPGQGLRLIYYSQIVNDFQKGDIAEGYSVSREKKESFPLTVTSAQKNPTAFYLCASSTGTGTGGNGYTFGSGTRLTVV.

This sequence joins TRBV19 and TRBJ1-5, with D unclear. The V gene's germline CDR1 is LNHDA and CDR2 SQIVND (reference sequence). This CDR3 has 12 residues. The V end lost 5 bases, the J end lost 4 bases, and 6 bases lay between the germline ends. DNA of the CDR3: TGTGCCAGTAGTCTTATAAATCAGCCCCAGCATTTT. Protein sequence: CASSLINQPQHF.

DNA of the CDR3: TGTGCCAGCAGCCCAACCTACGAGCAGTACTTC. Amino acids: CASSPTYEQYF. The chain links TRBV2 to TRBJ2-7; D gene unclear. The CDR3 is made up of 11 amino acids. Germline-derived CDR1 and CDR2 are SNHLY and FYNNEI. V was shortened by 6 bases and J by 2 bases, with 5 bases between the two germline ends.

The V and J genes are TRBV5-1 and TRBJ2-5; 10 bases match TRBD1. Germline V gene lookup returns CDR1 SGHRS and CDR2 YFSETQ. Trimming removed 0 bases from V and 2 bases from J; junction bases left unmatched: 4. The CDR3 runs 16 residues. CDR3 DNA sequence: TGCGCCAGCAGCTTGGACTCGGGACAGGGGCAAGAGACCCAGTACTTC. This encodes CASSLDSGQGQETQYF.

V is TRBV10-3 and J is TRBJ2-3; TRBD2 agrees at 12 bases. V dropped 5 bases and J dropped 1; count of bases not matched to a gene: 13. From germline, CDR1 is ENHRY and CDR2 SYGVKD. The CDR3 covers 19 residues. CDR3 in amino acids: CAISPTTRLAGGGTDTQYF. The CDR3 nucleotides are TGTGCCATCAGTCCCACGACGCGCCTAGCGGGAGGGGGCACAGATACGCAGTATTTT.

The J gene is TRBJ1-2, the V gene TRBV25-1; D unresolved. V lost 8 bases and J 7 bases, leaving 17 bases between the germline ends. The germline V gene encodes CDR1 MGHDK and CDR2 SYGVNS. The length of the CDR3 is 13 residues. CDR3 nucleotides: TGTGCCAGCTTAGGGTGGAGGGCGGGTGGCTACACCTTC. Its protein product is CASLGWRAGGYTF.

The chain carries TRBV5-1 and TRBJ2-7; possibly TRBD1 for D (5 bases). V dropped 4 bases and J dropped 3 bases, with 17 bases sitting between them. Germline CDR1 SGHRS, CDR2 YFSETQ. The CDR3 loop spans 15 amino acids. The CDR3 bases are TGCGCCAGCAGCCCACTGGGGCAGGCGGTCTACGAGCAGTACTTC. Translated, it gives CASSPLGQAVYEQYF.

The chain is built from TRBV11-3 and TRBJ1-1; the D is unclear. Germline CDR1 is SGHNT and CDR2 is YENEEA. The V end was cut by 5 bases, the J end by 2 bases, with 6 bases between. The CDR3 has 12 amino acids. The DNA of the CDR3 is TGTGCCAGCAGCCGAGGAAACACTGAAGCTTTCTTT. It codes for CASSRGNTEAFF.

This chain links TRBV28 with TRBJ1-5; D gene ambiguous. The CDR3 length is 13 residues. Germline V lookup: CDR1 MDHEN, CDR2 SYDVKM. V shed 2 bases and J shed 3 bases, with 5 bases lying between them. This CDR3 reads CASSLGFNQPQHF. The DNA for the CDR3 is TGTGCCAGCAGTTTAGGCTTCAATCAGCCCCAGCATTTT.

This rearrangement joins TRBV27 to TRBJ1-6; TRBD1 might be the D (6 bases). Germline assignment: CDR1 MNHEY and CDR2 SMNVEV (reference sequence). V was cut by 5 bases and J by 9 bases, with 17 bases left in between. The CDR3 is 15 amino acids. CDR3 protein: CASSQEGGMVSPLHF. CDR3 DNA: TGTGCCAGCAGTCAAGAAGGGGGTATGGTTTCACCCCTCCACTTT.

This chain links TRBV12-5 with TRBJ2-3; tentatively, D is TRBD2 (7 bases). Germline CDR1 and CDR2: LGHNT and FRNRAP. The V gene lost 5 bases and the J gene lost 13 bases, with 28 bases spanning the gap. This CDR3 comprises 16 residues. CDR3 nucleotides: TGTGCTAGTGGTAAAGCTGCAGGCGAAGGGGGACTAAGGGAGTATTTT. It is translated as CASGKAAGEGGLREYF.

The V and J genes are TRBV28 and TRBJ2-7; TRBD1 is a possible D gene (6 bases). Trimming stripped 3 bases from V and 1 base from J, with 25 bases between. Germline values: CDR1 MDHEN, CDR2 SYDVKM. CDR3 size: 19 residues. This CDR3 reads CASSFPLSPQGFGSYEQYF. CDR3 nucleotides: TGTGCCAGCAGTTTCCCTTTGAGTCCCCAGGGGTTTGGGTCCTACGAGCAGTACTTC.